This T cell receptor (beta chain) was found in a study of regulatory T cells in long-lasting Graves disease. Germline CDR1 reads MNHEY; CDR2 reads SVGEGT. The CDR3 has 14 amino acids. V dropped 0 bases and J dropped 2 bases, with 7 bases sitting between them. This clonotype was found many times. Construction of the TCR beta libraries employed iRepertoire HTBI primers in conjunction with Arm-PCR of CDR3 regions. TCRdb ran MiXCR on the multiplex PCR reads and lists one entry per CDR3 protein. This table holds roughly 560,000 distinct CDR3 sequences, approximately 16% found once. Time point defined: newly diagnosed GD, antithyroid drugs for less than 3 months. After RNA was extracted from PBMCs, the TCR library was made from it. It was American Thyroid Association guidelines that determined Graves' disease diagnosis. Recruitment took place at an endocrinology department in Xi'an, China. The same sample was also used in a study of T cells in Graves' hyperthyroidism and ophthalmopathy. Per that study: It was uncontrolled infection, other autoimmune disease, pregnancy or lactation that excluded patients. A model using 13 V-J features told ophthalmopathy apart from stable hyperthyroidism.

The receptor comes from a woman in her forties or fifties with Graves disease. Here the sequenced sample was peripheral blood mononuclear cells (PBMCs), taken at new diagnosis, from a patient treated with antithyroid drugs. The chain is built from TRBV6-2 or TRBV6-3 and TRBJ2-5; a possible D gene is TRBD1 (6 bases). The CDR3 DNA reads TGTGCCAGCAGTTACTCGGACAGTCAAGAGACCCAGTACTTC. Translated, it gives CASSYSDSQETQYF.